One sample yielded the 11 T cell receptor beta chains listed below, sequenced in a study of PD-L1 blockade in urothelial cancer. Time point given: peripheral blood 6 weeks after treatment start. Clones were sequenced by immunoSEQ multiplex PCR, and TCRdb holds only the in-frame ones, with some missing. Here the sample spans about 130,000 clones, roughly 86% being singletons. Material: PBMCs, obtained around atezolizumab (anti-PD-L1) treatment. The receptors originated from a man in his forties or fifties with urothelial cancer.

This chain connects TRBV6-1 to TRBJ2-5; no clear D gene. Germline V gives CDR1 MNHNS, CDR2 SASEGT. The CDR3 is 14 residues long. V lost 5 bases to trimming and J lost 5 bases, with 15 bases between them. CDR3 coding DNA: TGTGCCAGCAGTATTCAAAGCTCCGGGGAGACCCAGTACTTC. This encodes CASSIQSSGETQYF.

The V gene is TRBV19, the J gene TRBJ2-7, with 9 bases matching TRBD1. Germline V lookup: CDR1 LNHDA, CDR2 SQIVND (reference sequence). The CDR3 covers 14 residues. The J segment lost 2 bases and the V segment lost 7 bases, leaving 6 bases of the junction unmatched. CDR3 sequence reads: CASKEQGATYEQYF. For the CDR3, the DNA is TGTGCCAGTAAGGAACAGGGGGCAACCTACGAGCAGTACTTC.

The V gene is TRBV5-1, the J gene TRBJ2-1; 7 bases are a match to TRBD2. V lost 4 bases, J lost 6 bases, and 7 bases stayed unmatched. The CDR3 totals 14 residues. From germline, CDR1 is SGHRS and CDR2 YFSETQ. CDR3 nucleotide sequence: TGCGCCAGCAGCCCCCGGGCTAGCGGCAATGAGCAGTTCTTC. Translated, it gives CASSPRASGNEQFF. The full variable domain, with the rest looked up from reference TRBV5-1 and TRBJ2-1, is KAGVTQTPRYLIKTRGQQVTLSCSPISGHRSVSWYQQTPGQGLQFLFEYFSETQRNKGNFPGRFSGRQFSNSRSEMNVSTLELGDSALYLCASSPRASGNEQFFGPGTRLTVL.

The chain links TRBV30 to TRBJ1-6; D is ambiguous. Trimming stripped 3 bases from V and 5 bases from J, with 5 bases between. The germline CDR1 and CDR2 sequences are GTSNPN and SVGIG (reference sequence). The length of the CDR3 is 12 residues. For the CDR3, the DNA is TGTGCCTGGAGACGGGATAATTCACCCCTCCACTTT. Translation gives CAWRRDNSPLHF.

This chain uses TRBV6-6 with TRBJ2-7; a weak D match, TRBD1 (6 bases). The CDR3 totals 13 residues. The V gene lost 6 bases and the J gene lost 2 bases, with 11 bases spanning the gap. Germline V gene data show CDR1 as MNHNY and CDR2 as SVGAGI (reference sequence). The CDR3 reads CASSYTGTYEQYF. For the CDR3, the DNA is TGTGCCAGCAGCTATACAGGGACCTACGAGCAGTACTTC.

The rearrangement uses TRBV7-2 and TRBJ2-5; D may be TRBD2 (6 bases). This CDR3 spans 13 amino acids. Trimming removed 5 bases at V and 4 bases at J, with 11 bases between. Germline V lookup: CDR1 SGHTA, CDR2 FQGNSA. The CDR3 spells CASSKGLRETQYF. DNA for the CDR3: TGTGCCAGCAGCAAGGGACTCCGAGAGACCCAGTACTTC.

The V and J genes are TRBV2 and TRBJ2-3, with TRBD2 identical over 9 bases. The germline V gene has CDR1 SNHLY and CDR2 FYNNEI. V dropped 4 bases and J dropped 6; count of bases not matched to a gene: 8. The CDR3 is 15 amino acids. The CDR3, as DNA: TGTGCCAGCAGTGCCAGGGCTAGCGGGGCGGATACGCAGTATTTT. Its translation is CASSARASGADTQYF.

This clone has more than one count but fewer than ten. This rearrangement joins TRBV7-9 to TRBJ1-2; TRBD1 is a possible D gene (5 bases). CDR1 is SEHNR, CDR2 FQNEAQ, per germline (reference sequence). V was shortened by 5 bases and J by 1 base, with 11 bases between the two germline ends. The CDR3 spans 14 residues. The chain's CDR3 is CASSGAESNYGYTF. CDR3 DNA sequence: TGTGCCAGCAGCGGGGCGGAAAGTAACTATGGCTACACCTTC.

This clone was observed a handful of times. The chain employs TRBV29-1 and TRBJ2-5, with TRBD1 as a possible D gene (7 bases). V was trimmed by 6 bases and J by 5 bases, leaving 13 bases between them. The CDR3 loop spans 12 amino acids. Looked up from germline, CDR1 is SQVTM and CDR2 is ANQGSEA. Written as DNA, the CDR3 is TGCAGCGTGGAGGGGGCAGGGGAGACCCAGTACTTC. Encoded protein: CSVEGAGETQYF.

A few counts support this clone. The rearrangement uses TRBV6-5 and TRBJ2-1, with D uncertain. Germline V gene lookup returns CDR1 MNHEY and CDR2 SVGAGI. CDR3 length: 14 residues. Between the trimmed V and J ends, which lost 8 bases and 7 bases, there was a span of 18 bases. The CDR3 DNA reads TGTGCCAGCCGTGGGCCCGTTAAGGTGAATGAGCAGTTCTTC. This codes for CASRGPVKVNEQFF.

The chain carries TRBV30 and TRBJ1-5; tentatively, D is TRBD1 (5 bases). V shed 5 bases and J shed 8 bases, with 19 bases lying between them. This CDR3 is 14 amino acids long. Germline V gives CDR1 GTSNPN, CDR2 SVGIG (reference sequence). For the CDR3, the DNA is TGTGCCTGGGGACCCGCCAGGGTAGATAAGCCCCAGCATTTT. Its protein is CAWGPARVDKPQHF.